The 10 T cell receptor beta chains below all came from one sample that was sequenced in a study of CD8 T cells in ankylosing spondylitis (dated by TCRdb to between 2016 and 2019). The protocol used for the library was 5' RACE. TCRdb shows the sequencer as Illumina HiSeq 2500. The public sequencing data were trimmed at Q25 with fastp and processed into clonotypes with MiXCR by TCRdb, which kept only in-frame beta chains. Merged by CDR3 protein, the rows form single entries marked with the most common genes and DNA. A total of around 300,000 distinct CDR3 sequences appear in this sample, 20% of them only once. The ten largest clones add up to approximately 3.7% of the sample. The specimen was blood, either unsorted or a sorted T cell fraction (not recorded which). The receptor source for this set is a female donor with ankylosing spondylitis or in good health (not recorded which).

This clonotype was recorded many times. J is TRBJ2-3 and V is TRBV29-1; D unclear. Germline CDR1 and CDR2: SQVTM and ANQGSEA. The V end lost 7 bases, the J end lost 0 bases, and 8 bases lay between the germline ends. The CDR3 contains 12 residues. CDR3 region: CSGTTSTDTQYF. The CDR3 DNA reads TGCAGCGGAACCACTAGCACAGATACGCAGTATTTT.

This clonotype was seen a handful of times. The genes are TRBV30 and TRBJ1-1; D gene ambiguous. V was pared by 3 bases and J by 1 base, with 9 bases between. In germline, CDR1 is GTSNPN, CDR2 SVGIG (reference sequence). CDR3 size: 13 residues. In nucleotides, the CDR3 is TGTGCCTGGAGGTTGGGAACGAACACTGAAGCTTTCTTT. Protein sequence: CAWRLGTNTEAFF.

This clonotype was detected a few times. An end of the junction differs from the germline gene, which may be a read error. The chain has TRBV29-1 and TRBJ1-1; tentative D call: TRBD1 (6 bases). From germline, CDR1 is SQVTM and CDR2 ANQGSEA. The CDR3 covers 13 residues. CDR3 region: CSVEGTGGTEDFF. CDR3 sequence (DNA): TGCAGCGTTGAAGGTACGGGGGGCACTGAAGATTTCTTT.

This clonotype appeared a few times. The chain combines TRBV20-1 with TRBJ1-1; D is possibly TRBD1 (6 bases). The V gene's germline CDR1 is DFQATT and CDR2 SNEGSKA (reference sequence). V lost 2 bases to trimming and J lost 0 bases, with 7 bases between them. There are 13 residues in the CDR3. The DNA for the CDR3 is TGCAGTGCTAGATGGACAGTGAACACTGAAGCTTTCTTT. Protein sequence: CSARWTVNTEAFF.

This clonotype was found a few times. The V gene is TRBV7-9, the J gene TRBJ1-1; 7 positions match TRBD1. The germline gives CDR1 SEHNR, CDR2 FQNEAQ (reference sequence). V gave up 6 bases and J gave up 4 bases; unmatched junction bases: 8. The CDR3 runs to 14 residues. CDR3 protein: CASRGSQGGTEAFF. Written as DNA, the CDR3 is TGTGCCAGCAGGGGGTCTCAGGGGGGCACTGAAGCTTTCTTT. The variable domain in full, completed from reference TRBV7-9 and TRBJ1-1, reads DTGVSQNPRHKITKRGQNVTFRCDPISEHNRLYWYRQTLGQGPEFLTYFQNEAQLEKSRLLSDRFSAERPKGSFSTLEIQRTEQGDSAMYLCASRGSQGGTEAFFGQGTRLTVV.

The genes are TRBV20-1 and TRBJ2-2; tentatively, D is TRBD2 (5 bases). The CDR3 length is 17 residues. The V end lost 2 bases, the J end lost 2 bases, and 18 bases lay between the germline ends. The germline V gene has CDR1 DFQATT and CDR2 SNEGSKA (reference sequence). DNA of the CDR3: TGCAGTGCTAGAAATACTCGAGCTAGCCTTAACACCGGGGAGCTGTTTTTT. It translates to CSARNTRASLNTGELFF.

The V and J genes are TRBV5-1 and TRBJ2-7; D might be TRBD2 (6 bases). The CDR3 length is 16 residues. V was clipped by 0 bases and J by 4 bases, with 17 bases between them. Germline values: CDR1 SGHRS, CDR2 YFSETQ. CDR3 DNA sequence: TGCGCCAGCAGCTTGGATGGGAGCTGGGACTTTTACGAGCAGTACTTC. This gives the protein CASSLDGSWDFYEQYF.

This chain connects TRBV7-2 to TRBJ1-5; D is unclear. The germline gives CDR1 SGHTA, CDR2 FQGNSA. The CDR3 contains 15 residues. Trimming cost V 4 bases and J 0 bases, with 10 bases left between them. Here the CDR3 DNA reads TGTGCCAGCAGCTCGCCAACCTATAGCAATCAGCCCCAGCATTTT. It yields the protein CASSSPTYSNQPQHF.

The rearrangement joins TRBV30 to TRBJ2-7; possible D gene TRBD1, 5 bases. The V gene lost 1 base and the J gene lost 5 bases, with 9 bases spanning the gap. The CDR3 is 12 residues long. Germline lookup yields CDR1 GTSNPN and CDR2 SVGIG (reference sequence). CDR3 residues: CAWSEGLDEQYF. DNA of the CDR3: TGTGCCTGGAGTGAGGGGCTGGACGAGCAGTACTTC.

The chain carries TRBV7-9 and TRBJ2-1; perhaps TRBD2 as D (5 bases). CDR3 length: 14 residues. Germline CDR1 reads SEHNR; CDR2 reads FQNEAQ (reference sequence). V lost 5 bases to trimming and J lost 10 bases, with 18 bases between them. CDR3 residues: CASSPRRPGGEQFF. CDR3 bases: TGTGCCAGCAGCCCAAGACGTCCGGGCGGGGAGCAGTTCTTC.